This T cell receptor beta chain emerged from a study of blood T cell repertoires in COVID-19. TCRdb keeps only in-frame clones here, not all; method: immunoSEQ multiplex PCR. This sample has 75,000 to 95,000 clones, with 85% to 95% found just once. This clonotype originated in a man in his 60s with acute or convalescent COVID-19. Material for sequencing was peripheral blood.

CDR3 loop: CASSIGTDITDTQYF. As DNA, the CDR3 is TGTGCCAGTAGTATAGGGACAGACATCACAGATACGCAGTATTTT. The chain couples TRBV19 to TRBJ2-3; D perhaps matches TRBD1 (6 bases). Trimming removed 1 base at V and 2 bases at J, with 10 bases between. The CDR3 totals 15 residues. Germline-derived CDR1 and CDR2 are LNHDA and SQIVND (reference sequence).